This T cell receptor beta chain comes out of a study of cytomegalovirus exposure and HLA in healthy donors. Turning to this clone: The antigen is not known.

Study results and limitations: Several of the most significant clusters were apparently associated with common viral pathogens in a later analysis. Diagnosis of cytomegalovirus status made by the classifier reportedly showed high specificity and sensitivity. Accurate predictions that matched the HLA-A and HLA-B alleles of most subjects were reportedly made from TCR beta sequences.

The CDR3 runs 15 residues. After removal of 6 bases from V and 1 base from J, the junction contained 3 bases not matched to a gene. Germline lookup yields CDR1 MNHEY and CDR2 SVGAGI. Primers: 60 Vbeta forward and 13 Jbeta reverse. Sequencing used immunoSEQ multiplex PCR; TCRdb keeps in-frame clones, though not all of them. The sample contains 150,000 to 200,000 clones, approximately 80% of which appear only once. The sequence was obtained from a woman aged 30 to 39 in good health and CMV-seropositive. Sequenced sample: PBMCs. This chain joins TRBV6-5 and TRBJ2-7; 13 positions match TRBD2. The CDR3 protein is CASRRGLAGSYEQYF. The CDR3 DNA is TGTGCCAGCAGAAGGGGACTAGCGGGGTCCTACGAGCAGTACTTC.